These 24 T cell receptor beta chains came from one sample sequenced in a study of cytomegalovirus exposure and HLA in healthy donors. Researchers ran the PCR with 60 Vbeta and 13 Jbeta primers. The table came from immunoSEQ multiplex PCR; TCRdb's copy has only in-frame clones and leaves some out. This table has approximately 170,000 clones, approximately 84% appearing once. Sequenced material: PBMCs. These receptors originate from a middle-aged woman in good health and CMV-seropositive.

J is TRBJ2-5 and V is TRBV7-9, with D possibly TRBD2 on 6 matching bases. The V and J ends lost 5 bases and 5 bases respectively, with 21 bases between them. The CDR3 runs to 16 residues. Germline loops: CDR1 SEHNR, CDR2 FQNEAQ (reference sequence). The CDR3 region has the DNA TGTGCCAGCAGCCCCGGTCTTCGGGGGAAACAGGAGACCCAGTACTTC. Protein sequence: CASSPGLRGKQETQYF.

The chain joins TRBV27 to TRBJ2-1; TRBD1 agrees at 8 bases. With V trimmed by 6 bases and J by 9 bases, 7 bases remained unmatched. The CDR3 covers 13 residues. Looked up from germline, CDR1 is MNHEY and CDR2 is SMNVEV (reference sequence). The DNA of the CDR3 is TGTGCCAGCAGACGGGACAGGTTGAGTGAGCAGTTCTTC. Translated, it gives CASRRDRLSEQFF.

CDR3 bases: TGTGCCACCAGCCCCCAGACAGGGGGCAGTCAGCCCCAGCATTTT. Translating gives CATSPQTGGSQPQHF. The V and J genes are TRBV15 and TRBJ1-5, with 10 nucleotides matching TRBD1. In germline, CDR1 is LNHNV, CDR2 YYDKDF (reference sequence). Trimming took 5 bases from V and 6 from J; bases not matched to a gene: 7. The CDR3 runs 15 residues.

This sequence joins TRBV30 and TRBJ1-5, with D tentatively TRBD1 (6 bases). Germline values: CDR1 GTSNPN, CDR2 SVGIG (reference sequence). V lost 4 bases, J lost 3 bases, and 10 bases lay in between. This CDR3 has 13 residues. The CDR3 is CAWTGQSNQPQHF. CDR3 nucleotides: TGTGCCTGGACCGGACAGTCCAATCAGCCCCAGCATTTT.

A few counts support this clone. This chain uses TRBV19 with TRBJ1-1; D is perhaps TRBD1 (6 bases). The CDR3 has 16 residues. Germline V gives CDR1 LNHDA, CDR2 SQIVND (reference sequence). V lost 1 base to trimming and J lost 3 bases, with 15 bases between them. CDR3 amino acids: CASSIGLTGLDTEAFF. In DNA form, the CDR3 reads TGTGCCAGTAGTATAGGCCTCACAGGGCTCGACACTGAAGCTTTCTTT.

This clone was picked up a small number of times. The chain has TRBV29-1 and TRBJ2-4; 8 bases are a match to TRBD1. The CDR3 spans 16 residues. The V gene's germline CDR1 is SQVTM and CDR2 ANQGSEA. Trimming at V came to 0 bases and at J to 1 base, leaving 5 bases not matched to a gene. Here the CDR3 reads CSVEEQGDWAKNIQYF. The CDR3 DNA sequence: TGCAGCGTTGAAGAACAGGGGGATTGGGCCAAAAACATTCAGTACTTC. Full variable domain (rest looked up from reference TRBV29-1 and TRBJ2-4): SAVISQKPSRDICQRGTSLTIQCQVDSQVTMMFWYRQQPGQSLTLIATANQGSEATYESGFVIDKFPISRPNLTFSTLTVSNMSPEDSSIYLCSVEEQGDWAKNIQYFGAGTRLSVL.

The chain joins TRBV28 to TRBJ2-7; D unresolved. This CDR3 region has 13 residues. V was pared by 6 bases and J by 5 bases, with 14 bases between. Germline V gene sequence: CDR1 MDHEN, CDR2 SYDVKM. The CDR3 sequence is CASSPGPRHEQYF. Written as DNA, the CDR3 is TGTGCCAGCAGCCCCGGCCCTAGGCACGAGCAGTACTTC.

This chain links TRBV5-1 with TRBJ1-1; 9 nucleotides agree with TRBD1. V gave up 4 bases and J gave up 2 bases; unmatched junction bases: 18. This CDR3 comprises 19 residues. The germline V gene encodes CDR1 SGHRS and CDR2 YFSETQ. CDR3 nucleotides: TGCGCCAGCAGCACCAGACCCTCGGGACAGGGCGGTGGAAACACTGAAGCTTTCTTT. Encoded protein: CASSTRPSGQGGGNTEAFF. Combining the CDR3 with reference TRBV5-1 and TRBJ1-1 gives the whole variable domain KAGVTQTPRYLIKTRGQQVTLSCSPISGHRSVSWYQQTPGQGLQFLFEYFSETQRNKGNFPGRFSGRQFSNSRSEMNVSTLELGDSALYLCASSTRPSGQGGGNTEAFFGQGTRLTVV.

The CDR3 here is CASSLGIAAPGELFF. DNA for the CDR3: TGTGCCAGCAGCTTGGGAATAGCAGCTCCCGGGGAGCTGTTTTTT. This chain uses TRBV5-4 with TRBJ2-2, with no clear D. Germline V CDR1 and CDR2: SGHNT, YYREEE (reference sequence). The CDR3 contains 15 residues. V was pared by 0 bases and J by 6 bases, with 12 bases between. Complete variable domain (other parts from reference TRBV5-4 and TRBJ2-2): ETGVTQSPTHLIKTRGQQVTLRCSSQSGHNTVSWYQQALGQGPQFIFQYYREEENGRGNFPPRFSGLQFPNYSSELNVNALELDDSALYLCASSLGIAAPGELFFGEGSRLTVL.

The chain has TRBV4-3 and TRBJ1-2, with no clear D. The CDR3 has 16 residues. V was pared by 0 bases and J by 7 bases, with 18 bases between. Germline CDR1 LGHNA, CDR2 YSLEER. CDR3 nucleotides: TGCGCCAGCAGCCAAGAGAAGGCAGCTCGTTCTAGTGGCTACACCTTC. Residues: CASSQEKAARSSGYTF.

The chain employs TRBV23-1 and TRBJ1-1, with TRBD1 as a possible D gene (5 bases). TRBV23-1 is filed as an ORF, its function uncertain. There are 15 residues in the CDR3. Trimming left V 5 bases short and J 5 bases short, with 18 bases between. The CDR3 loop is CASSSTMGQGTEAFF. In nucleotides, the CDR3 is TGCGCCAGCAGTTCAACGATGGGGCAGGGTACTGAAGCTTTCTTT.

The rearrangement links TRBV27 to TRBJ2-7; maybe TRBD2 (7 bases). CDR3 size: 14 residues. The germline V and J ends were trimmed by 6 bases and 3 bases, with 15 bases remaining between them. In germline, CDR1 is MNHEY, CDR2 SMNVEV (reference sequence). The CDR3 DNA is TGTGCCAGCAGCAAGGCGGGGGCGGGCTACGAGCAGTACTTC. Its translation is CASSKAGAGYEQYF.

This chain joins TRBV9 and TRBJ1-4; D possibly corresponds to TRBD1 (5 bases). The CDR3 contains 16 residues. The V gene's germline CDR1 is SGDLS and CDR2 YYNGEE. The V end was cut by 2 bases, the J end by 8 bases, with 19 bases between. The CDR3 spells CASSVPPRGLMEKLFF. CDR3 DNA sequence: TGTGCCAGCAGCGTCCCCCCAAGGGGCTTAATGGAAAAACTGTTTTTT.

V is TRBV5-8 and J is TRBJ2-3; no reliable D call. The CDR3 runs to 13 residues. With 2 bases removed from V and 1 base from J, the gap between germline ends came to 5 bases. The germline CDR1 and CDR2 sequences are SGHTS and YDEGEE. This CDR3 reads CASSLRGTDTQYF. CDR3 DNA: TGTGCCAGCAGCTTACGGGGCACAGATACGCAGTATTTT.

The chain uses TRBV6-6 and TRBJ2-2, with TRBD2 matching over 12 bases. This CDR3 has 16 residues. Germline loops: CDR1 MNHNY, CDR2 SVGAGI (reference sequence). Unmatched junction bases numbered 5, after V lost 3 bases and J lost 6 bases. Here the CDR3 DNA reads TGTGCCAGCAGTTATACTAGCGGGGGGTCCGCCGGGGAGCTGTTTTTT. This gives the protein CASSYTSGGSAGELFF.

V usage is TRBV4-2 and J usage is TRBJ2-3; 11 bases are a match to TRBD2. V was pared by 6 bases and J by 6 bases, with 8 bases of the junction left unmatched. The CDR3 sequence is 15 residues long. The germline V gene encodes CDR1 LGHNA and CDR2 YNFKEQ. CDR3 amino acids: CASRGSGGARDTQYF. In nucleotides, the CDR3 is TGTGCCAGCAGGGGTAGCGGGGGGGCGCGGGATACGCAGTATTTT.

The V and J genes are TRBV11-2 and TRBJ1-6; D unclear. The CDR3 spans 15 residues. V lost 0 bases and J 5 bases, leaving 8 bases between the germline ends. The germline V gene encodes CDR1 SGHAT and CDR2 FQNNGV. CDR3 amino acids: CASSLDGAHNSPLHF. CDR3 nucleotides: TGTGCCAGCAGCTTAGACGGAGCTCATAATTCACCCCTCCACTTT.

This chain uses TRBV6-1 with TRBJ2-1; 8 nucleotides match TRBD2. In germline, CDR1 is MNHNS, CDR2 SASEGT. The trim removed 6 bases at V and 3 bases at J, leaving 1 base unmatched. The CDR3 length is 13 residues. In nucleotides, the CDR3 is TGTGCCAGCAGACTAGCGGACTACAATGAGCAGTTCTTC. Amino acid sequence: CASRLADYNEQFF.

The gene calls are TRBV6-5 and TRBJ2-3; weak D call: TRBD1 (5 bases). CDR3 length: 15 residues. From germline, CDR1 is MNHEY and CDR2 SVGAGI. V was pared by 6 bases and J by 2 bases, with 15 bases between. The CDR3 loop reads CASSPDRIDTDTQYF. CDR3 coding DNA: TGTGCCAGCAGCCCCGACAGAATCGACACAGATACGCAGTATTTT.

The chain has TRBV5-6 and TRBJ1-6; maybe TRBD1 (6 bases). Germline values: CDR1 SGHDT, CDR2 YYEEEE. The germline V and J ends were trimmed by 0 bases and 12 bases, with 13 bases remaining between them. The length of the CDR3 is 14 residues. As DNA, the CDR3 is TGTGCCAGCAGCTTGGTAGGGGGGGTGGGACCCCTCCACTTT. It is translated as CASSLVGGVGPLHF.

In its sample, this clone was seen a few times. This sequence joins TRBV6-4 and TRBJ2-3; D possibly corresponds to TRBD2 (5 bases). The V gene lost 3 bases and the J gene lost 1 base, with 8 bases spanning the gap. CDR1 is MRHNA and CDR2 is SNTAGT in the germline V gene. This CDR3 region has 14 residues. Here the CDR3 reads CASSEGSGTDTQYF. DNA for the CDR3: TGTGCCAGCAGTGAGGGGAGCGGCACAGATACGCAGTATTTT.

This clone was picked up a small number of times. The V and J genes are TRBV4-1 and TRBJ2-3, with D possibly matching TRBD2 (5 bases). Germline V gives CDR1 MGHRA, CDR2 YSYEKL. V was shortened by 6 bases and J by 0 bases, with 13 bases between the two germline ends. This CDR3 contains 15 residues. The DNA of the CDR3 is TGCGCCAGCAGACTAACGGAGGTTAGCACAGATACGCAGTATTTT. Protein sequence: CASRLTEVSTDTQYF.

V gene TRBV13 combines with J gene TRBJ1-3; 9 bases fit TRBD1. The CDR3 extends over 19 amino acids. The V and J ends lost 0 bases and 0 bases, in that order; junction bases with no gene match: 9. Per the germline V gene, CDR1 is PRHDT and CDR2 is FYEKMQ (reference sequence). CDR3 amino acids: CASSLGLGQGDSSGNTIYF. CDR3 coding DNA: TGTGCCAGCAGCTTAGGCCTGGGACAGGGAGACAGCTCTGGAAACACCATATATTTT.

The rearrangement uses TRBV6-1 and TRBJ2-7; no definite D call. Germline V gene lookup returns CDR1 MNHNS and CDR2 SASEGT. Trimming left V 6 bases short and J 0 bases short, with 12 bases between. This CDR3 contains 14 residues. CDR3 region: CASRVTTTSYEQYF. As DNA, the CDR3 is TGTGCCAGCAGGGTTACAACAACCTCCTACGAGCAGTACTTC.